Presented here are 10 T cell receptor beta chains from one specimen sequenced in a study of shared clonotypes between healthy human individuals. The table came from immunoSEQ multiplex PCR; TCRdb's copy has only in-frame clones and leaves some out. The table has a few million clones, approximately 95% seen once. Material: naive CD4+ T cells from PBMCs. As to subset: CD45RA+ positively selected. These receptors all come from a man aged 18 to 29 in good health. Some clones in this sample may be carry-over from other donors' samples.

The chain couples TRBV16 to TRBJ2-7, with 8 bases matching TRBD1. The junction had 3 bases not matched to a gene; V was cut back by 2 bases and J by 0 bases. The CDR3 sequence is 15 residues long. The germline gives CDR1 KGHSY, CDR2 FQNENV. The DNA for the CDR3 is TGTGCCAGCAGCCAACCCGGGACAGGCTCCTACGAGCAGTACTTC. Amino acid sequence: CASSQPGTGSYEQYF.

The chain recombines TRBV5-1 with TRBJ1-1; D is possibly TRBD1 (5 bases). Germline V gene lookup returns CDR1 SGHRS and CDR2 YFSETQ. CDR3 length equals 14 residues. Trimming stripped 4 bases from V and 0 bases from J, with 10 bases between. The CDR3 loop is CASSQQALNTEAFF. The DNA for the CDR3 is TGCGCCAGCAGCCAACAGGCGCTGAACACTGAAGCTTTCTTT.

The chain links TRBV15 to TRBJ2-3, with a possible D match to TRBD2 (5 bases). Germline V lookup: CDR1 LNHNV, CDR2 YYDKDF (reference sequence). V was cut by 0 bases and J by 2 bases, with 12 bases left in between. This CDR3 is 16 amino acids long. CDR3 nucleotides: TGTGCCACCAGCAGAGACTGGCCGGGATCCACAGATACGCAGTATTTT. It codes for CATSRDWPGSTDTQYF.

The V call is TRBV7-9, the J call TRBJ1-1; D ambiguous. The CDR3 runs 15 residues. Trimming cost V 6 bases and J 0 bases, with 14 bases left between them. From germline, CDR1 is SEHNR and CDR2 FQNEAQ (reference sequence). The CDR3 DNA sequence: TGTGCCAGCAGACCCCCGGGCCAAATGAACACTGAAGCTTTCTTT. It specifies CASRPPGQMNTEAFF.

This chain links TRBV6-5 with TRBJ2-1; D may be TRBD1 (6 bases). V lost 7 bases, J lost 4 bases, and 11 bases lay in between. CDR1 is MNHEY, CDR2 SVGAGI, per germline. This CDR3 contains 13 residues. CDR3 coding DNA: TGTGCCAGCACCAAGGACAGTTACAATGAGCAGTTCTTC. This translates into CASTKDSYNEQFF.

The chain recombines TRBV10-3 with TRBJ2-7, with 11 bases matching TRBD1. The CDR3 consists of 14 residues. The V gene's germline CDR1 is ENHRY and CDR2 SYGVKD. Trimming at V came to 6 bases and at J to 7 bases, leaving 8 bases not matched to a gene. The CDR3 DNA follows: TGTGCCATCAGCAACGGACAGGGGGCGGGAGAGCAGTACTTC. Protein product: CAISNGQGAGEQYF.

J is TRBJ2-7 and V is TRBV6-6; perhaps TRBD2 as D (6 bases). The length of the CDR3 is 16 residues. The germline V gene encodes CDR1 MNHNY and CDR2 SVGAGI (reference sequence). The ends were cut back, 0 bases at V and 11 bases at J, with 23 bases in the middle. The CDR3 DNA sequence: TGTGCCAGCAGTTACTCGCTGCAGGCAAGGGGTTGGGAGGAGTACTTC. Amino acids: CASSYSLQARGWEEYF.

The chain has TRBV7-2 and TRBJ1-4, with D unresolved. V lost 4 bases and J lost 10, with 16 bases in between. Germline V lookup: CDR1 SGHTA, CDR2 FQGNSA. The CDR3 totals 14 residues. The CDR3 region has the DNA TGTGCCAGCAGCTCTTATAAGGACGGCTCAAAACTGTTTTTT. Its translation is CASSSYKDGSKLFF.

A few counts support this clone. The CDR3 reads CASRTGLTQETQYF. CDR3 DNA: TGTGCCAGCAGGACAGGGCTTACCCAAGAGACCCAGTACTTC. This chain joins TRBV19 and TRBJ2-5; 8 bases line up with TRBD1. The CDR3 is 14 amino acids. The trim removed 9 bases at V and 1 base at J, leaving 7 bases unmatched. Germline values: CDR1 LNHDA, CDR2 SQIVND (reference sequence).

The V and J genes are TRBV6-1 and TRBJ1-1; a possible D gene is TRBD1 (6 bases). There are 13 residues in the CDR3. Germline V CDR1 and CDR2: MNHNS, SASEGT. Trimming removed 6 bases at V and 1 base at J, with 9 bases between. In DNA form, the CDR3 reads TGTGCCAGCAGCACAGGGTCGAACACTGAAGCTTTCTTT. Amino acids: CASSTGSNTEAFF.